These T cell receptor beta chains were read from a single sample in a study of T cells in Graves' hyperthyroidism and ophthalmopathy. TCRdb reprocessed the multiplex PCR reads via MiXCR and lists one record per CDR3 protein. Of 360,000 or so distinct CDR3 sequences listed, 15% to 20% are singletons. The source material was blood. The receptors originated from a woman between 40 and 50 years old with Graves' ophthalmopathy. The CDR3 runs from the conserved cysteine through the conserved F or W. The D gene is left open where the match is weak. The size of a clone is reported for some rows only, either as once, few or many, or as a class for expanded clones.

v_call,j_call,clone_size,d_call,cdr3_length,cdr3_aa,cdr3_nt
TRBV12-3/TRBV12-4,TRBJ1-1,many,NA,13,CASSFTVGGEAFF,TGTGCCAGCAGTTTCACAGTAGGGGGTGAAGCTTTCTTT
TRBV19,TRBJ1-1,many,TRBD1,14,CASSDRGRKTEAFF,TGTGCCAGTAGCGACAGGGGGCGGAAAACTGAAGCTTTCTTT
TRBV7-9,TRBJ2-5,many,NA,13,CASSSLVWETQYF,TGTGCCAGCAGCTCCCTGGTGTGGGAGACCCAGTACTTC
TRBV12-3/TRBV12-4,TRBJ2-2,NA,NA,13,CASSPSTIGELFF,TGTGCCAGCAGTCCCAGTACGATCGGGGAGCTGTTTTTT
TRBV20-1,TRBJ2-3,many,NA,13,CSARAQTTDTQYF,TGCAGTGCTAGGGCCCAAACCACAGATACGCAGTATTTT
TRBV28,TRBJ1-3,many,NA,15,CASSLQGPGGNTIYF,TGTGCCAGCAGTTTACAGGGCCCCGGTGGAAACACCATATATTTT
TRBV30,TRBJ1-5,many,NA,15,CAWSRTGVAIQPQHF,TGTGCCTGGAGCCGGACCGGGGTGGCGATTCAGCCCCAGCATTTT
TRBV7-2,TRBJ2-1,few,NA,13,CASRFPPSGEQFF,TGTGCCAGCAGATTCCCCCCCTCGGGGGAGCAGTTCTTC
TRBV2,TRBJ2-5,many,NA,15,CASSDPGTHQETQYF,TGTGCCAGCAGTGACCCCGGGACCCACCAAGAGACCCAGTACTTC
TRBV7-2,TRBJ2-7,many,NA,12,CASSLNFGEQYF,TGTGCCAGCAGCTTGAACTTCGGCGAGCAGTACTTC
TRBV28,TRBJ2-2,many,NA,12,CASSIFAGELFF,TGTGCCAGCAGTATCTTCGCCGGGGAGCTGTTTTTT
TRBV19,TRBJ2-7,many,TRBD1,14,CASSGDRGRGEQYF,TGTGCCAGTAGTGGGGACAGGGGACGGGGCGAGCAGTACTTC
TRBV7-8,TRBJ2-5,many,NA,17,CASSLPLDRGNQETQYF,TGTGCCAGCAGCCTCCCTCTCGACAGAGGGAATCAAGAGACCCAGTACTTC
TRBV30,TRBJ1-2,once,NA,14,CAWAKGLLGLGYTF,TGTGCCTGGGCGAAGGGGTTATTGGGGCTTGGCTACACCTTC
TRBV28,TRBJ2-7,many,TRBD1,16,CASSFGGTGDSYEQYF,TGTGCCAGCAGTTTCGGCGGGACAGGGGATTCCTACGAGCAGTACTTC
TRBV20-1,TRBJ2-7,NA,TRBD2,14,CSAPSSGREYEQYF,TGCAGTGCCCCTAGTAGCGGGAGAGAGTACGAGCAGTACTTC
TRBV12-3/TRBV12-4,TRBJ2-7,NA,TRBD2,14,CASTQLAGDHEQYF,TGTGCCAGCACCCAACTAGCGGGAGACCACGAGCAGTACTTC
TRBV28,TRBJ1-1,many,TRBD1,12,CASSRPQGGAFF,TGTGCCAGCAGTCGCCCCCAGGGGGGAGCTTTCTTT
TRBV9,TRBJ2-5,many,NA,17,CASSKSSPGSLGETQYF,TGTGCCAGCAGCAAAAGTAGTCCGGGATCTCTGGGAGAGACCCAGTACTTC
TRBV20-1,TRBJ1-1,many,NA,16,CSARDALSQADTEAFF,TGCAGTGCTAGAGATGCCCTCAGTCAAGCGGACACTGAAGCTTTCTTT
TRBV24-1,TRBJ2-7,many,NA,13,CATSNQGTYEQYF,TGTGCCACCAGTAATCAGGGGACCTACGAGCAGTACTTC
TRBV6-1,TRBJ2-7,NA,NA,11,CASTWSYEQYF,TGTGCCAGCACCTGGAGCTACGAGCAGTACTTC
TRBV12-3/TRBV12-4,TRBJ1-3,many,NA,14,CASSTGTLGNTIYF,TGTGCCAGCAGTACCGGGACACTAGGAAACACCATATATTTT
TRBV6-5,TRBJ1-1,many,NA,13,CASSYSGGAEAFF,TGTGCCAGCAGTTACTCTGGGGGCGCTGAAGCTTTCTTT
TRBV20-1,TRBJ2-7,many,NA,15,CSANTGGGISYEQYF,TGCAGTGCCAACACGGGGGGCGGGATCTCCTACGAGCAGTACTTC
TRBV6-1,TRBJ1-6,NA,NA,16,CASSEAGEFYNSPLHF,TGTGCCAGCAGTGAAGCAGGGGAATTCTATAATTCACCCCTCCACTTT
TRBV20-1,TRBJ2-7,many,TRBD2,13,CSATLAGIYEQYF,TGCAGTGCCACACTAGCGGGTATCTACGAGCAGTACTTC
TRBV12-3/TRBV12-4,TRBJ2-7,many,TRBD2,18,CASSFSASGRLWSYEQYF,TGTGCCAGCAGTTTTTCGGCTAGCGGGAGGTTGTGGTCCTACGAGCAGTACTTC
TRBV11-2,TRBJ1-2,NA,TRBD1,17,CASSLDRGTGGYYGYTF,TGTGCCAGCAGCTTAGATCGGGGGACAGGGGGCTACTATGGCTACACCTTC
TRBV12-3/TRBV12-4,TRBJ1-2,few,NA,13,CASSLLRESGYTF,TGTGCCAGCAGTTTACTCAGGGAATCGGGCTACACCTTC
TRBV19,TRBJ2-1,many,TRBD2,15,CASSKDSGIYNGQFF,TGTGCCAGTAGTAAAGATAGCGGGATCTACAATGGGCAGTTCTTC
TRBV7-9,TRBJ2-2,once,NA,15,CASSLRADGTGELFF,TGTGCCAGCAGCTTACGAGCGGACGGGACCGGGGAGCTGTTTTTT
TRBV6-5,TRBJ1-2,many,NA,13,CASSFVREDGYTF,TGTGCCAGCAGTTTCGTCAGGGAAGATGGCTACACCTTC
TRBV28,TRBJ2-1,NA,NA,17,CASTTHETIGSFYEQFF,TGTGCCAGCACCACCCACGAGACTATCGGGAGTTTCTACGAGCAGTTCTTC
TRBV4-1,TRBJ2-7,few,NA,16,CASSPFQPKGAYEQYF,TGCGCCAGCAGCCCCTTTCAACCTAAGGGAGCCTACGAGCAGTACTTC
TRBV28,TRBJ1-1,many,TRBD1,12,CAAQGYRGEAFF,TGTGCCGCACAAGGGTACAGGGGTGAAGCTTTCTTT
TRBV28,TRBJ2-7,NA,NA,15,CASSSPSGHLYEQYF,TGTGCCAGCAGTTCACCATCGGGACACCTCTACGAGCAGTACTTC
TRBV7-6,TRBJ2-4,NA,NA,16,CASSPRTELAKNIQYF,TGTGCCAGCAGCCCTAGGACGGAGCTAGCCAAAAACATTCAGTACTTC
TRBV7-2,TRBJ2-7,many,NA,12,CASSINRAEQYF,TGTGCCAGCAGCATAAACAGGGCCGAGCAGTACTTC
TRBV28,TRBJ1-2,many,NA,12,CASSLGVGGYTF,TGTGCCAGCAGTTTAGGGGTTGGTGGCTACACCTTC
TRBV6-1,TRBJ1-2,many,NA,14,CASSPGRTNYGYTF,TGTGCCAGCAGTCCAGGGAGGACTAACTATGGCTACACCTTC
TRBV10-3,TRBJ1-1,many,TRBD1,14,CAISYRQGTGEAFF,TGTGCCATCAGCTACCGACAGGGGACGGGTGAAGCTTTCTTT
TRBV15,TRBJ2-7,few,NA,16,CATSRPRDRKTAEQYF,TGTGCCACCAGCAGACCCCGGGACCGCAAGACGGCCGAGCAGTACTTC
TRBV12-5,TRBJ1-2,many,NA,15,CASGLGAASGYGYTF,TGTGCTAGTGGTTTGGGGGCAGCCTCAGGCTATGGCTACACCTTC
TRBV5-1,TRBJ1-1,many,NA,14,CASSFLGQDTEAFF,TGCGCCAGCAGCTTTTTGGGTCAAGACACTGAAGCTTTCTTT
TRBV28,TRBJ2-4,many,TRBD2,20,CASSPSNPTSGRAGKNIQYF,TGTGCCAGCAGTCCTTCAAATCCCACTAGCGGGAGGGCCGGCAAAAACATTCAGTACTTC
TRBV18,TRBJ2-5,many,NA,13,CASSSGQRETQYF,TGTGCCAGCTCATCTGGACAGCGGGAGACCCAGTACTTC
TRBV28,TRBJ2-7,many,TRBD2,14,CASSAGLAAYEQYF,TGTGCCAGCAGCGCAGGACTAGCGGCCTACGAGCAGTACTTC
TRBV28,TRBJ2-7,many,TRBD1,15,CASSFAGGRTYEQYF,TGTGCCAGCAGTTTCGCAGGGGGCCGGACCTACGAGCAGTACTTC
TRBV29-1,TRBJ2-7,few,NA,15,CSVEEGGGGGYEQYF,TGCAGCGTTGAAGAAGGTGGGGGCGGAGGCTACGAGCAGTACTTC
TRBV20-1,TRBJ2-3,many,TRBD2,14,CSAYTSGRTGTQYF,TGCAGTGCTTACACTAGCGGGAGGACGGGTACGCAGTATTTT
TRBV29-1,TRBJ1-2,many,TRBD1,13,CSVDDRGSAGYTF,TGCAGCGTTGACGACAGGGGTAGTGCAGGCTACACCTTC
TRBV15,TRBJ2-7,many,NA,13,CATSTGGPYEQYF,TGTGCCACCAGCACCGGGGGACCCTACGAGCAGTACTTC
TRBV7-9,TRBJ1-5,many,NA,12,CASSLDVGLQHF,TGTGCCAGCAGCTTAGATGTTGGGCTCCAGCATTTT
TRBV9,TRBJ2-5,many,TRBD1,18,CASSLHAQGKRLGETQYF,TGTGCCAGCAGCCTACACGCACAGGGGAAACGGCTCGGAGAGACCCAGTACTTC